These T cell receptor beta chains were read from a single sample in a study of cytomegalovirus exposure and HLA in healthy donors. The assay was immunoSEQ multiplex PCR, and TCRdb's table has in-frame clones only and misses some. Seen here are about 160,000 clones, 75% to 90% observed once, and the top ten hold 6.3%. Sample: PBMCs. The receptor set was obtained from a male donor in good health and CMV-seropositive. CDR3s include the opening cysteine and the closing phenylalanine or tryptophan. A D gene is named only where the DNA matches it firmly. Clone size is shown for a subset of rows, as once, few, many or a class of expanded clone.

v_call,clone_size,j_call,d_call,cdr3_nt,cdr3_aa
TRBV30,once,TRBJ1-4,-,TGTGCCTGGAGGAACCGGGAGGGGATCGTCGGTCAACTGTTTTTT,CAWRNREGIVGQLFF
TRBV4-2,-,TRBJ1-5,TRBD1,TGTGCCAGCAGGCCAGGGGGGAATCAGCCCCAGCATTTT,CASRPGGNQPQHF
TRBV19,-,TRBJ2-5,-,TGTGCCAGTAGTAGGGCCGGTGAGACCCAGTACTTC,CASSRAGETQYF
TRBV9,-,TRBJ2-1,-,TGTGCCAGCAGCGCAGGGAGGATAGACAATGAGCAGTTCTTC,CASSAGRIDNEQFF
TRBV5-6,-,TRBJ2-1,TRBD2,TGTGCCAGCAGCTTGGGTTACCAGCGGGAGTACAATGAGCAGTTCTTC,CASSLGYQREYNEQFF
TRBV18,-,TRBJ1-5,-,TGTGCCAGCTCACCACAGGCAGGGGAAAATCATCAGCCCCAGCATTTT,CASSPQAGENHQPQHF
TRBV5-1,-,TRBJ2-3,-,TGCGCCAGCAGCCCCCACCGGGGTTCCAGCACAGATACGCAGTATTTT,CASSPHRGSSTDTQYF
TRBV6-4,-,TRBJ1-1,-,TGTGCCAGCAGTGAACAGGGAAGTACTGAAGCTTTCTTT,CASSEQGSTEAFF
TRBV7-9,-,TRBJ2-7,-,TGTTCCAGCAGCCCGGATACGCCTCAGCCGGGGGAGCAGTACTTC,CSSSPDTPQPGEQYF
TRBV9,-,TRBJ2-7,TRBD2,TGTGCCAGCAGCGGGGGGGGACTAGCGGCCTACGAGCAGTACTTC,CASSGGGLAAYEQYF
TRBV7-9,-,TRBJ2-5,-,TGTGCCAGCAGCTTACTTGGGAGAGAGACCCAGTACTTC,CASSLLGRETQYF
TRBV19,-,TRBJ2-1,TRBD1,TGTGCCAGTAGTACGAACAGGGGGCTGGGCAATGAGCAGTTCTTC,CASSTNRGLGNEQFF
TRBV4-2,-,TRBJ2-1,TRBD2,TGTGCCAGCAGCCAAGATTGGAGGGAGGGCTACAATGAGCAGTTCTTC,CASSQDWREGYNEQFF
TRBV6-6,once,TRBJ1-6,-,TGTGCCAGCGGACTTAATTCACCCCTCCACTTT,CASGLNSPLHF
TRBV11-1,-,TRBJ2-7,TRBD2,TGTGCCAGCAGCTTAATTGAGCGGGAGGGGTACGAGCAGTACTTC,CASSLIEREGYEQYF
TRBV30,-,TRBJ2-2,-,TGTGCCTGGAGTGAACCAGGGTTCCTCCCCGGGGAGCTGTTTTTT,CAWSEPGFLPGELFF
TRBV4-3,-,TRBJ2-3,TRBD2,TGCGCCAGCAGCCAAGCTACTAGCGGGGTCACAGATACGCAGTATTTT,CASSQATSGVTDTQYF
TRBV19,-,TRBJ2-7,-,TGTGCCAGTAGTATAGATCTTAAGGGGGAGTACGAGCAGTACTTC,CASSIDLKGEYEQYF
TRBV25-1,-,TRBJ1-2,TRBD1,TGTGCCAGCAGTCCGACAGGGGGAGACTATGGCTACACCTTC,CASSPTGGDYGYTF
TRBV6-1,-,TRBJ2-2,TRBD2,TGTGCCACCCCAAGCGGGAGTATGGGCGGGGAGCTGTTTTTT,CATPSGSMGGELFF
TRBV29-1,-,TRBJ1-1,TRBD1,TGCAGCGTTACCGGGACAGGGGGCCCGAACACTGAAGCTTTCTTT,CSVTGTGGPNTEAFF
TRBV19,-,TRBJ2-3,-,TGTGCCAGTAGTATCGCCAGGGTAGTCACAGATACGCAGTATTTT,CASSIARVVTDTQYF
TRBV20-1,-,TRBJ2-3,TRBD1,TGCAGTGCCAGACAGGGGCCGCAGTATTTT,CSARQGPQYF
TRBV6-5,-,TRBJ1-3,-,TGTGCCAGCAGTCTCACAGGGACCCCTGGAAACACCATATATTTT,CASSLTGTPGNTIYF
TRBV7-2,-,TRBJ2-2,TRBD2,TGTGCCAGCAGCTTATGGTTCACTAGCGGGAGCACCGGGGAGCTGTTTTTT,CASSLWFTSGSTGELFF
TRBV7-9,-,TRBJ2-2,TRBD2,TGTGCCAGCAGCTTAATCCCCAGCGGGAGGACCGGGGAGCTGTTTTTT,CASSLIPSGRTGELFF
TRBV12-5,-,TRBJ2-2,TRBD1,TGTGCTAGTGGAAAGAGGACAGGGGGCACCGGGGAGCTGTTTTTT,CASGKRTGGTGELFF
TRBV5-4,-,TRBJ1-1,-,TGTGCCAGCAGCCGAGAGGGCACTGAAGCTTTCTTT,CASSREGTEAFF
TRBV28,-,TRBJ1-5,-,TGTGCCAGCGCTGAGGTAGATCAGCCCCAGCATTTT,CASAEVDQPQHF
TRBV27,-,TRBJ2-7,TRBD1,TGTGCCAGCAGTTTATACGGGACAGGGTATGGGACCTACGAGCAGTACTTC,CASSLYGTGYGTYEQYF
TRBV7-9,-,TRBJ2-7,TRBD2,TGTGCCAGCAGCCCCGGGACTAGCGGGTACGAGCAGTACTTC,CASSPGTSGYEQYF
TRBV7-8,once,TRBJ2-7,TRBD2,TGTGCCAGCTCAAGCGGGGGAAGCTCCTACGAGCAGTACTTC,CASSSGGSSYEQYF
TRBV5-1,-,TRBJ2-7,TRBD1,TGCGCCAGCAGCCCCTCGACAGGGACCTACGAGCAGTACTTC,CASSPSTGTYEQYF